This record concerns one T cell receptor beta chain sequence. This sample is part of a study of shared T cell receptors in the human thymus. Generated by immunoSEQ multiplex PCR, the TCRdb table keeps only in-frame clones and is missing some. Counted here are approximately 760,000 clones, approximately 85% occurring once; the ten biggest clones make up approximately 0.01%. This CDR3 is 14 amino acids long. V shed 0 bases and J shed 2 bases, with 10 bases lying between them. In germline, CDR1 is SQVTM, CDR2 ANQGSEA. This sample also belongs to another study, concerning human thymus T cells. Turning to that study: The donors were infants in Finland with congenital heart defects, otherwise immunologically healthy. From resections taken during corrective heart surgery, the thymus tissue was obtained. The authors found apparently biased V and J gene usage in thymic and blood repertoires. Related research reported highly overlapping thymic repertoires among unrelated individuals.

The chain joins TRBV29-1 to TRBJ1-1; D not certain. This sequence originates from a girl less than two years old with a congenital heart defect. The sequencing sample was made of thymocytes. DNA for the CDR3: TGCAGCGTTGAAGAGAATAGAGCTAACACTGAAGCTTTCTTT. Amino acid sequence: CSVEENRANTEAFF.